This entry lists 3 T cell receptor beta chains sequenced from one sample in a study of cytotoxic CD8 clonotypes in ibrutinib-treated CLL. Assay: immunoSEQ multiplex PCR; the TCRdb copy retains only in-frame clones and omits some. The table includes approximately 350,000 clones, 60% to 80% detected once. The specimen comprised PBMCs, sampled after 36 months of ibrutinib treatment. The receptors were sampled from a human donor with chronic lymphocytic leukemia.

J is TRBJ1-1 and V is TRBV6-1, with D uncertain. Germline V gene sequence: CDR1 MNHNS, CDR2 SASEGT. The CDR3 length is 13 residues. Trimming took off 2 bases at V and 1 base at J, with 5 bases between the two ends. CDR3: CASSETANTEAFF. The CDR3 bases are TGTGCCAGCAGTGAAACAGCGAACACTGAAGCTTTCTTT.

The rearrangement joins TRBV7-8 to TRBJ2-5, with TRBD2 matching over 8 bases. Germline V gene data show CDR1 as SGHVS and CDR2 as FQNEAQ. With 4 bases clipped from V and 0 bases from J, the junction kept 7 bases outside the gene matches. The CDR3 length is 16 residues. The CDR3 region is CASSSWTSSYQETQYF. Here the CDR3 DNA reads TGTGCCAGCAGCTCCTGGACTAGCTCGTACCAAGAGACCCAGTACTTC.

This rearrangement joins TRBV7-8 to TRBJ2-7; D gene ambiguous. CDR1 and CDR2 from the germline V gene are SGHVS and FQNEAQ. The ends were cut back, 2 bases at V and 7 bases at J, with 18 bases in the middle. The CDR3 runs 15 residues. The CDR3 DNA reads TGTGCCAGCAGCTTACTCTGGACCCCCCTCAGGGAGCAGTACTTC. This translates into CASSLLWTPLREQYF.